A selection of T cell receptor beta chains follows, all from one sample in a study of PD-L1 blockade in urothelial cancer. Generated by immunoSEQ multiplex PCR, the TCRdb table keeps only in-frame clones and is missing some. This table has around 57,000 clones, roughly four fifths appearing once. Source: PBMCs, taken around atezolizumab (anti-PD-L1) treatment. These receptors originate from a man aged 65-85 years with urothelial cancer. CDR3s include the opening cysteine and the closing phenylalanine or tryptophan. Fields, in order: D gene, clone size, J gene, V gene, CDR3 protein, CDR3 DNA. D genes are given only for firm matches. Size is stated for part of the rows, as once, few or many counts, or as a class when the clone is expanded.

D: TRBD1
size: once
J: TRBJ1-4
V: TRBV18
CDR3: CASSPRQLQGNEKLFF
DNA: TGTGCCAGCTCACCACGCCAACTACAGGGGAATGAAAAACTGTTTTTT

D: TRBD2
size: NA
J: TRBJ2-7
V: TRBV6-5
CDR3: CASRAGGIDEQYF
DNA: TGTGCCAGCAGGGCGGGAGGCATCGACGAGCAGTACTTC

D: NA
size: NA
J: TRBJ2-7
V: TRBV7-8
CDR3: CASSQTGGGQYF
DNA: TGTGCCAGCAGCCAGACGGGGGGCGGGCAGTACTTC

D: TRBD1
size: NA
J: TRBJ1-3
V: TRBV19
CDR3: CASSIGDRAGNTIYF
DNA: TGTGCCAGTAGTATTGGGGACAGGGCTGGGAACACCATATATTTT

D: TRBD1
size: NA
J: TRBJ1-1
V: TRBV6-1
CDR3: CASWGQGIETEAFF
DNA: TGTGCCAGCTGGGGACAGGGAATAGAGACTGAAGCTTTCTTT

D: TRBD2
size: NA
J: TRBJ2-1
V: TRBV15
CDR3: CATSGGLAGGYNEQFF
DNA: TGTGCCACCAGCGGAGGACTAGCGGGGGGGTACAATGAGCAGTTCTTC

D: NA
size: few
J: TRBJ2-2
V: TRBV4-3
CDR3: CASSDDVIGQFTGELFF
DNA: TGCGCCAGCAGCGACGATGTAATTGGACAGTTCACCGGGGAGCTGTTTTTT

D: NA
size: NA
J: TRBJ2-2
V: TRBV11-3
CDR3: CASSATSGPNTGELFF
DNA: TGTGCCAGCAGCGCAACAAGTGGCCCGAACACCGGGGAGCTGTTTTTT

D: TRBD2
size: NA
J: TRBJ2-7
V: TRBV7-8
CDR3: CASSLGTSGIRQWEQYF
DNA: TGTGCCAGCAGCTTAGGGACTAGCGGGATCCGCCAATGGGAGCAGTACTTC

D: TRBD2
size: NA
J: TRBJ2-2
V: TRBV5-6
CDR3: CASSLEGSGSPGELFF
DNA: TGTGCCAGCAGCTTGGAAGGTAGCGGGAGCCCCGGGGAGCTGTTTTTT

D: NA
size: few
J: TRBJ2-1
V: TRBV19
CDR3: CASSTLQGTIYNEQFF
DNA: TGTGCCAGTAGTACCTTACAGGGAACGATATACAATGAGCAGTTCTTC

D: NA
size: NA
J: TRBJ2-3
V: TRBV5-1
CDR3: CASSLEGGRVSDTQYF
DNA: TGCGCCAGCAGCTTGGAGGGGGGGCGCGTCTCAGATACGCAGTATTTT

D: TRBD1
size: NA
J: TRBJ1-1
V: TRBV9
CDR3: CASSVTTGGTEAFF
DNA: TGTGCCAGCAGCGTGACGACAGGGGGCACTGAAGCTTTCTTT

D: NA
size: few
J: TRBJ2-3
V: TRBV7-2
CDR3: CASSQLGDSTDTQYF
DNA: TGTGCCAGCAGCCAGCTAGGTGATAGCACAGATACGCAGTATTTT

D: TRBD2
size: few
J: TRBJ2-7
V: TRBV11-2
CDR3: CASSLGAGVKQYF
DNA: TGTGCCAGCAGCTTAGGAGCGGGAGTAAAGCAGTACTTC

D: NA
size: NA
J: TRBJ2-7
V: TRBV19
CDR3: CASRRGVLGEQYF
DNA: TGTGCCAGTAGAAGAGGAGTTTTAGGCGAGCAGTACTTC

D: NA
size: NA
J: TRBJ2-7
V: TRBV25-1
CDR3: CASTRGGGGEAVEQYF
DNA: TGTGCCAGCACGAGAGGAGGGGGCGGGGAGGCGGTCGAGCAGTACTTC

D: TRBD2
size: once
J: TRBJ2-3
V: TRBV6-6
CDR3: CASSSRGGQDTQYF
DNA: TGTGCCAGCAGTTCCCGGGGGGGTCAAGATACGCAGTATTTT

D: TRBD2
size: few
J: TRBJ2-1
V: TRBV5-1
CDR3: CASSLDTPQAGGPFYNEQFF
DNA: TGCGCCAGCAGCCTCGACACCCCGCAAGCGGGAGGCCCCTTCTACAATGAGCAGTTCTTC

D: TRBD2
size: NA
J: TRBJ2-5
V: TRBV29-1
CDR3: CSVASSGRAGQYF
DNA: TGCAGCGTCGCCTCTAGCGGGAGGGCCGGGCAGTACTTC

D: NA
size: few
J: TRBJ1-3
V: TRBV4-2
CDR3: CASSQDLFARGGIISSNTIYF
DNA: TGTGCCAGCAGCCAAGATTTATTCGCGAGGGGCGGGATCATCAGCAGTAACACCATATATTTT

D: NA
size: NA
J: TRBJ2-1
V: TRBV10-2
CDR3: CASGRTRTKNEQFF
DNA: TGCGCCAGCGGCCGAACGAGGACTAAAAATGAGCAGTTCTTC

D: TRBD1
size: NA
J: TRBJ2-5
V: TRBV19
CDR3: CASSETGQGWVKTQYF
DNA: TGTGCCAGTAGTGAGACGGGACAGGGGTGGGTAAAGACCCAGTACTTC

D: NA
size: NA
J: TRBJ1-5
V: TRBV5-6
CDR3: CASSFSGALDQPQHF
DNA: TGTGCCAGCAGCTTTTCAGGGGCCTTAGATCAGCCCCAGCATTTT

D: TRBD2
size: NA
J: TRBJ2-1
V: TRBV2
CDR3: CASRAGGSSYNEQFF
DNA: TGTGCCAGCAGGGCGGGGGGGAGCTCCTACAATGAGCAGTTCTTC

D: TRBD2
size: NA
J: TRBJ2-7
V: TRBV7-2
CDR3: CASSLLAGGPDEQYF
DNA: TGTGCCAGCAGCCTACTAGCGGGAGGGCCGGACGAGCAGTACTTC

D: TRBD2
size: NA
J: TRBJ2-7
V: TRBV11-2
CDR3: CASSSDPQTSAYEQYF
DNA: TGTGCCAGCAGCTCTGATCCGCAAACTAGCGCCTACGAGCAGTACTTC

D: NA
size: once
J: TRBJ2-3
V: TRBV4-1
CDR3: CASSQEHRVRTDTQYF
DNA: TGCGCCAGCAGCCAGGAGCACAGGGTTAGGACAGATACGCAGTATTTT

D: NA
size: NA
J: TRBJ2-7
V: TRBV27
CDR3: CASSPGIAATYEQYF
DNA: TGTGCCAGCAGTCCGGGGATAGCGGCTACCTACGAGCAGTACTTC

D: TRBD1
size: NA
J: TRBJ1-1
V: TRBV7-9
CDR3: CASTVQGTTEAFF
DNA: TGTGCCAGCACGGTACAGGGGACCACTGAAGCTTTCTTT

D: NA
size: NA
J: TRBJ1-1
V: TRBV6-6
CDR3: CASSYGGALNTEAFF
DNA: TGTGCCAGCAGTTACGGGGGGGCGTTGAACACTGAAGCTTTCTTT

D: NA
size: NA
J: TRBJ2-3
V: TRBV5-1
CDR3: CASHPAGGGPDTQYF
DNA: TGCGCCAGCCACCCCGCCGGGGGAGGCCCAGATACGCAGTATTTT

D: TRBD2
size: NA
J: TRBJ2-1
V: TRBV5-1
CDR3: CASSGGSYQQFF
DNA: TGCGCCAGCAGCGGCGGGAGTTACCAGCAGTTCTTC

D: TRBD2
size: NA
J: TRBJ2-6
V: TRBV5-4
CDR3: CASSPGLAGADGANVLTF
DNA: TGTGCCAGCAGCCCCGGACTAGCGGGAGCGGATGGGGCCAACGTCCTGACTTTC

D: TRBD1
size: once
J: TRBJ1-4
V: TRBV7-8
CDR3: CASSAGTGEKLFF
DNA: TGTGCCAGCAGCGCCGGGACAGGTGAAAAACTGTTTTTT

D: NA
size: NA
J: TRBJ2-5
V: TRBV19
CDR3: CASSIGRQETQYF
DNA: TGTGCCAGTAGTATCGGGAGACAAGAGACCCAGTACTTC

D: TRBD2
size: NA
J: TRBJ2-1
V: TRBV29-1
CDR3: CSVEMASGSLTGEQFF
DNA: TGCAGCGTTGAAATGGCTAGCGGGAGTTTAACGGGTGAGCAGTTCTTC

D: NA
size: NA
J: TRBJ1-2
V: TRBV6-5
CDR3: CASSYTPDRPFYGYTF
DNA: TGTGCCAGCAGTTACACCCCTGACAGACCCTTCTATGGCTACACCTTC

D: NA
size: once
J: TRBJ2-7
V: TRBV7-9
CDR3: CASSLVGDSYEQYF
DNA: TGTGCCAGCAGCTTAGTCGGGGATTCCTACGAGCAGTACTTC

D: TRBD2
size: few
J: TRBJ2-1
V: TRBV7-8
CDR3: CASSLGTSGDYNEQFF
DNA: TGTGCCAGCAGCTTAGGCACTAGCGGAGACTACAATGAGCAGTTCTTC

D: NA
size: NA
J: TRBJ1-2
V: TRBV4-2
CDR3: CASSQDRGGYTF
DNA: TGTGCCAGCAGCCAAGACAGGGGTGGCTACACCTTC

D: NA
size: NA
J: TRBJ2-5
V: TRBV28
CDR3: CASSFSQGSRGETQYF
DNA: TGTGCCAGCAGTTTCAGTCAGGGGAGTCGAGGAGAGACCCAGTACTTC

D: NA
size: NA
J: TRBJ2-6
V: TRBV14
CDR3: CASSQIRGTGANVLTF
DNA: TGTGCCAGCAGCCAAATACGGGGGACTGGGGCCAACGTCCTGACTTTC

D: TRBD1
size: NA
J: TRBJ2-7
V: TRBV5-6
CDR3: CASSPDPGGSYEQYF
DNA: TGTGCCAGCAGCCCGGACCCAGGGGGCTCCTACGAGCAGTACTTC

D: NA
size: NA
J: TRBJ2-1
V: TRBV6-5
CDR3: CASSYVSGNEQFF
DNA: TGTGCCAGCAGTTATGTGTCCGGTAATGAGCAGTTCTTC

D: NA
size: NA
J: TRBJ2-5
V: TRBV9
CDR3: CASSVLIKETQYF
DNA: TGTGCCAGCAGCGTACTAATTAAAGAGACCCAGTACTTC

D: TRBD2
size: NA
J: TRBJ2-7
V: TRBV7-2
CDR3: CASSSSGRRSYEQYF
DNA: TGTGCCAGCAGCTCCAGCGGGAGAAGATCCTACGAGCAGTACTTC

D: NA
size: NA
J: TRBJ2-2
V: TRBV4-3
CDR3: CASSPNFRGNTGELFF
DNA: TGCGCCAGCAGCCCTAACTTCAGGGGGAACACCGGGGAGCTGTTTTTT

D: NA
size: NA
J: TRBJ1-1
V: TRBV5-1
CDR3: CASKSGGLGDTEAFF
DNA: TGCGCCAGCAAATCGGGGGGTTTAGGGGACACTGAAGCTTTCTTT

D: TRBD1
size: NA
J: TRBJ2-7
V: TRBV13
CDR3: CASSSGQDEQYF
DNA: TGTGCCAGCAGCTCAGGACAGGACGAGCAGTACTTC

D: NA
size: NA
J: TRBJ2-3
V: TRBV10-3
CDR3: CAIRREVGDTQYF
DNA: TGTGCCATCAGAAGGGAGGTCGGAGATACGCAGTATTTT

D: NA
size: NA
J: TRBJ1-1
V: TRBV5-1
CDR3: CASSIQGQGTEAFF
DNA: TGCGCCAGCAGCATACAGGGCCAGGGCACTGAAGCTTTCTTT

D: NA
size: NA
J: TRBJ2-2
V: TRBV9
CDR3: CASSVDGGLVTGELFF
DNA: TGTGCCAGCAGCGTAGATGGGGGGTTAGTGACCGGGGAGCTGTTTTTT

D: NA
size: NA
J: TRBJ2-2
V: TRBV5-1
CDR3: CASSSTIGQDGELFF
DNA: TGCGCCAGCAGCTCAACTATCGGACAAGACGGGGAGCTGTTTTTT

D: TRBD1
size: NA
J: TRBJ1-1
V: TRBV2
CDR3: CASRDPSFTGDTEAFF
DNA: TGTGCCAGCAGGGACCCCTCTTTCACAGGGGACACTGAAGCTTTCTTT